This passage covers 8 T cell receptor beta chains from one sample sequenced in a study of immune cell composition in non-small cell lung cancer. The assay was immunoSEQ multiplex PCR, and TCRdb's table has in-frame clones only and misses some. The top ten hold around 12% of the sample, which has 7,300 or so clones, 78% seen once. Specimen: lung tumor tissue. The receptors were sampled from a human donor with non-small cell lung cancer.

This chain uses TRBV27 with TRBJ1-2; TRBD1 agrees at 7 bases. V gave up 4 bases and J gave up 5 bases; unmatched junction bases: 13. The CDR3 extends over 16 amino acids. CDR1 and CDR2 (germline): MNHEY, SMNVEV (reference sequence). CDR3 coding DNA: TGTGCCAGCAGTTCAACAGGGGCCCTACGCCCTTATGGCTACACCTTC. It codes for CASSSTGALRPYGYTF.

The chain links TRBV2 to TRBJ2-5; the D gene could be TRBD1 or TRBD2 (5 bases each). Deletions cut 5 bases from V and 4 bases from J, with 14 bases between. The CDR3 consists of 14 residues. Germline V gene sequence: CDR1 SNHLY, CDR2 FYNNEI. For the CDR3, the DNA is TGTGCCAGCAGTCGGGACCGAAGGGGAGAGACCCAGTACTTC. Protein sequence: CASSRDRRGETQYF.

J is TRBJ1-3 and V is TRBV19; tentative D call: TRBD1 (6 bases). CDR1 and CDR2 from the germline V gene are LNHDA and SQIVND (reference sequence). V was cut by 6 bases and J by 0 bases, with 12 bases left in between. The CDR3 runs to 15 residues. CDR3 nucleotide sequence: TGTGCCAGTAGGCAGGGGTCCCTCTCTGGAAACACCATATATTTT. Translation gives CASRQGSLSGNTIYF. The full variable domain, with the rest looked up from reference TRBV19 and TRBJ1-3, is DGGITQSPKYLFRKEGQNVTLSCEQNLNHDAMYWYRQDPGQGLRLIYYSQIVNDFQKGDIAEGYSVSREKKESFPLTVTSAQKNPTAFYLCASRQGSLSGNTIYFGEGSWLTVV.

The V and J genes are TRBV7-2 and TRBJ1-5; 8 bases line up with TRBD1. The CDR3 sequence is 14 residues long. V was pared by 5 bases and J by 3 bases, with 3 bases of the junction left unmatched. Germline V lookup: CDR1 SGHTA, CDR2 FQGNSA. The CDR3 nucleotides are TGTGCCAGCAGCCGACAGGGGAACAATCAGCCCCAGCATTTT. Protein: CASSRQGNNQPQHF.

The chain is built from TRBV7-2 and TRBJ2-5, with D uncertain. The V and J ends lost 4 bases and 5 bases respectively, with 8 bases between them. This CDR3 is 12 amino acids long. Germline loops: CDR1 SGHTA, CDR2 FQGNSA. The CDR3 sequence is CASSSDAETQYF. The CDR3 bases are TGTGCCAGCAGCTCCGATGCGGAGACCCAGTACTTC.

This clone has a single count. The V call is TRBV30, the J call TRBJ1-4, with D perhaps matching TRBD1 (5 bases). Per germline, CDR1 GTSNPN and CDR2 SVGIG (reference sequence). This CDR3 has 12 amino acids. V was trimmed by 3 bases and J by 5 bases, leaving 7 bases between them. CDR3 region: CAWSRENEKLFF. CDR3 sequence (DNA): TGTGCCTGGAGCAGGGAGAATGAAAAACTGTTTTTT.

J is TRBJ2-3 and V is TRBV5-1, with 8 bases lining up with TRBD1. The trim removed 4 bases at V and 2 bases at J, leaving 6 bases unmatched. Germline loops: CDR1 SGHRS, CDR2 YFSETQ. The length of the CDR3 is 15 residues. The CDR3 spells CASSSDRGLTDTQYF. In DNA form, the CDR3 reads TGCGCCAGCAGCAGTGACAGGGGACTCACAGATACGCAGTATTTT.

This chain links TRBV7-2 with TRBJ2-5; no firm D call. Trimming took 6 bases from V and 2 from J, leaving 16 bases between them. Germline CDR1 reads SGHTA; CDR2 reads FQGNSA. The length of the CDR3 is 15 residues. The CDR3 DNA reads TGTGCCAGCAGAAAGGTCGGCAGTGAGCAAGAGACCCAGTACTTC. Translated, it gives CASRKVGSEQETQYF. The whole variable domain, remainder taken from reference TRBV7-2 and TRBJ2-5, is GAGVSQSPSNKVTEKGKDVELRCDPISGHTALYWYRQSLGQGLEFLIYFQGNSAPDKSGLPSDRFSAERTGGSVSTLTIQRTQQEDSAVYLCASRKVGSEQETQYFGPGTRLLVL.